These T cell receptor beta chains were read from a single sample in a study of shared clonotypes between healthy human individuals. The assay was immunoSEQ multiplex PCR, and TCRdb's table has in-frame clones only and misses some. The table has some 680,000 clones, less than 80% seen once. Material for sequencing was memory CD4+ T cells sorted from blood. These receptors were taken from a woman in her 30s in good health. CDR3s include the opening cysteine and the closing phenylalanine or tryptophan. D genes are given only for firm matches. The size field is filled for only some rows; it gives once, few, many or a size class.

j_call	clone_size	d_call	v_call	cdr3_aa	cdr3_nt
TRBJ1-2	.	.	TRBV6-6	CASSVLGRKFVGYTF	TGTGCCAGCAGTGTGCTGGGGAGAAAGTTTGTGGGCTACACCTTC
TRBJ2-1	few	TRBD1	TRBV5-1	CASSLGRQGYEQFF	TGCGCCAGCAGCTTGGGTCGACAGGGCTATGAGCAGTTCTTC
TRBJ1-4	.	.	TRBV28	CASSLQQGSGEKLFF	TGTGCCAGCAGTTTACAACAGGGCTCAGGTGAAAAACTGTTTTTT
TRBJ2-1	.	TRBD2	TRBV6-1	CASGLAMYNEQFF	TGTGCCAGTGGACTAGCGATGTACAATGAGCAGTTCTTC
TRBJ1-1	few	.	TRBV7-9	CASSKVNTEAFF	TGTGCCAGCAGCAAAGTCAACACTGAAGCTTTCTTT
TRBJ2-6	.	.	TRBV28	CASSATGSGANVLTF	TGTGCCAGCAGTGCCACGGGCTCTGGGGCCAACGTCCTGACTTTC
TRBJ2-5	.	.	TRBV19	CASSLGGTAQETQYF	TGTGCCAGTAGTCTTGGGGGGACAGCCCAAGAGACCCAGTACTTC
TRBJ2-1	.	TRBD1	TRBV4-2	CASSQGTGYYNEQFF	TGTGCCAGCAGCCAGGGGACAGGGTACTACAATGAGCAGTTCTTC
TRBJ1-2	.	TRBD1	TRBV5-1	CASSPGQGGGYTF	TGCGCCAGCAGCCCCGGACAGGGTGGCGGCTACACCTTC
TRBJ2-5	.	TRBD2	TRBV5-1	CASSPLGLADSRQETQYF	TGCGCCAGCAGCCCGCTTGGACTAGCGGACAGCCGGCAAGAGACCCAGTACTTC
TRBJ1-4	.	TRBD1	TRBV6-5	CASSPDRGSEKLFF	TGTGCCAGCAGTCCCGACAGGGGAAGTGAAAAACTGTTTTTT
TRBJ1-2	.	.	TRBV29-1	CSCTLWDKGLGGYTF	TGCAGCTGCACGCTCTGGGACAAGGGCTTAGGTGGCTACACCTTC
TRBJ2-1	once	TRBD2	TRBV4-1	CASSPPRGSGREAQGDEQFF	TGCGCCAGCAGCCCGCCGCGTGGTAGCGGGAGAGAGGCACAGGGCGATGAGCAGTTCTTC
TRBJ2-7	.	.	TRBV25-1	CASSVVTGKHNEQYF	TGTGCCAGCAGTGTAGTTACAGGCAAGCATAACGAGCAGTACTTC
TRBJ2-7	.	TRBD2	TRBV6-5	CASSYGSSGAVYEQYF	TGTGCCAGCAGTTACGGATCTAGCGGGGCCGTCTACGAGCAGTACTTC
TRBJ2-1	.	TRBD2	TRBV25-1	CASRSPAGVIGEQFF	TGTGCCAGCAGAAGTCCCGCGGGAGTCATCGGGGAGCAGTTCTTC
TRBJ2-2	.	.	TRBV15	CATSRDYGGENTGELFF	TGTGCCACCAGCAGAGATTACGGCGGAGAGAACACCGGGGAGCTGTTTTTT